The clone carrying this TCR beta chain is a singleton in its sample. Clones were read by immunoSEQ multiplex PCR, and TCRdb kept only the in-frame ones, dropping some. The sample has 40,000 to 55,000 clones; 93% are singletons. The sequencing input was PBMCs. The receptor's source is a man between 40 and 49 years old with rheumatoid arthritis.

CDR3 sequence: CAGPRGSSYNEQFF. In DNA form, the CDR3 reads TGTGCCGGACCCCGCGGGAGCTCCTACAATGAGCAGTTCTTC. V and J are TRBV2 and TRBJ2-1; 7 nucleotides align to TRBD2. The CDR3 has 14 residues. V was pared by 11 bases and J by 0 bases, with 7 bases of the junction left unmatched. Germline V CDR1 and CDR2: SNHLY, FYNNEI.